These 23 T cell receptor beta chains came from one sample sequenced in a study of blood T cell repertoires in COVID-19 (dated by TCRdb to 2020 to 2022). Libraries were constructed by the immunoSEQ multiplex PCR assay. TCRdb mirrors the immuneACCESS table, restricted to in-frame sequences. Some clones are absent from its copies; in checked studies, under half trace to an unresolved V gene, and the reason for the others is unknown. The sample records 35,000 to 45,000 clones, around 84% of which are singletons. The biggest ten clones account for about 13% of the sample. Material for sequencing was peripheral blood. All receptors come from a woman between 70 and 85 years old in a cohort sampled during active COVID-19.

V gene TRBV7-9 combines with J gene TRBJ2-3, with D maybe TRBD1 (5 bases). V dropped 4 bases and J dropped 3 bases, with 14 bases sitting between them. From germline, CDR1 is SEHNR and CDR2 FQNEAQ (reference sequence). The CDR3 has 15 amino acids. The DNA of the CDR3 is TGTGCCAGCAGCTCCCCAGGGATAGGGACAGATACGCAGTATTTT. Residues: CASSSPGIGTDTQYF. Variable domain in full (rest from reference TRBV7-9 and TRBJ2-3): DTGVSQNPRHKITKRGQNVTFRCDPISEHNRLYWYRQTLGQGPEFLTYFQNEAQLEKSRLLSDRFSAERPKGSFSTLEIQRTEQGDSAMYLCASSSPGIGTDTQYFGPGTRLTVL.

This clone was seen once. CDR3 in DNA: TGTGCCAGCAGCCAAAGGGCTGGAGGGATCAACACTGAAGCTTTCTTT. Translating gives CASSQRAGGINTEAFF. The gene calls are TRBV3-1 (or the pseudogene TRBV3-2) and TRBJ1-1; D remains unclear. V shed 2 bases and J shed 2 bases, with 15 bases lying between them. The CDR3 totals 16 residues. Germline V gene data show CDR1 as LGHDT and CDR2 as YNNKEL (reference sequence).

A word on this clone: The same CDR3 is also encoded by other DNA sequences in this sample. This chain joins TRBV6-5 and TRBJ2-7; D unclear. The germline V and J ends were trimmed by 0 bases and 0 bases, with 9 bases remaining between them. This CDR3 is 15 amino acids long. The germline V gene has CDR1 MNHEY and CDR2 SVGAGI. CDR3 nucleotide sequence: TGTGCCAGCAGTTACTCGAACCGAGGCTCCTACGAGCAGTACTTC. It encodes CASSYSNRGSYEQYF.

The chain employs TRBV3-1 (or the pseudogene TRBV3-2) and TRBJ2-1; 9 nucleotides line up with TRBD1. This CDR3 region has 15 residues. Germline V gives CDR1 LGHDT, CDR2 YNNKEL (reference sequence). V lost 8 bases and J lost 8; bases outside the gene matches: 13. As DNA, the CDR3 is TGTGCCAGCTCTCGAGGGTCGGGACAGGGATATGAGCAGTTCTTC. Its protein is CASSRGSGQGYEQFF.

This clone was recorded only once. The chain joins TRBV7-8 to TRBJ2-7; TRBD2 aligns across 8 bases. The germline V gene has CDR1 SGHVS and CDR2 FQNEAQ. V shed 5 bases and J 4 bases; nucleotides not matched to a gene: 7. This CDR3 comprises 14 residues. The CDR3 sequence is CASSTGTRVYEQYF. CDR3 bases: TGTGCCAGCAGCACTGGGACTAGGGTGTACGAGCAGTACTTC. The full variable domain, with the rest looked up from reference TRBV7-8 and TRBJ2-7, is GAGVSQSPRYKVAKRGQDVALRCDPISGHVSLFWYQQALGQGPEFLTYFQNEAQLDKSGLPSDRFFAERPEGSVSTLKIQRTQQEDSAVYLCASSTGTRVYEQYFGPGTRLTVT.

The rearrangement links TRBV30 to TRBJ1-5; D not resolved. Deletions cut 1 base from V and 3 bases from J, with 10 bases between. This CDR3 has 14 amino acids. Germline V gene sequence: CDR1 GTSNPN, CDR2 SVGIG (reference sequence). CDR3 residues: CAWSATRPNQPQHF. The DNA for the CDR3 is TGTGCCTGGAGTGCGACAAGGCCCAATCAGCCCCAGCATTTT.

This clone showed up just a few times. This chain uses TRBV7-9 with TRBJ2-1; TRBD1 matches at 7 bases. This CDR3 contains 16 residues. Trimming took 3 bases from V and 4 from J; bases not matched to a gene: 9. CDR1 and CDR2 from the germline V gene are SEHNR and FQNEAQ (reference sequence). The CDR3 loop is CASSFASGGSYNEQFF. For the CDR3, the DNA is TGTGCCAGCAGCTTCGCCTCAGGGGGATCATACAATGAGCAGTTCTTC.

The chain uses TRBV28 and TRBJ2-3; tentatively, D is TRBD1 (5 bases). The germline V and J ends were trimmed by 1 base and 5 bases, with 19 bases remaining between them. There are 17 residues in the CDR3. The germline CDR1 and CDR2 sequences are MDHEN and SYDVKM. The CDR3 spells CASSLLSVGSQGDTQYF. The CDR3 DNA is TGTGCCAGCAGTTTATTATCCGTGGGATCCCAGGGAGATACGCAGTATTTT.

This rearrangement joins TRBV4-3 to TRBJ2-1, with TRBD2 as a possible D gene (5 bases). Per germline, CDR1 LGHNA and CDR2 YSLEER. The CDR3 covers 16 residues. Trimming left V 0 bases short and J 6 bases short, with 15 bases between. CDR3 region: CASSQEGGLALNEQFF. In nucleotides, the CDR3 is TGCGCCAGCAGCCAAGAGGGTGGGCTAGCACTCAATGAGCAGTTCTTC.

The chain uses TRBV18 and TRBJ2-2, with 15 positions matching TRBD2. Losses at the gene ends were 2 bases for V and 5 bases for J; bases not matched to a gene: 0. Germline assignment: CDR1 KGHSH and CDR2 LQKENI. This CDR3 contains 16 residues. The CDR3 loop is CASSPGTSGRTGELFF. The CDR3 DNA follows: TGTGCCAGCTCACCAGGGACTAGCGGGAGGACCGGGGAGCTGTTTTTT.

Only one count was recorded for this clone. This sequence joins TRBV4-3 and TRBJ2-1; a possible D gene is TRBD1 (5 bases). The CDR3 is 16 amino acids. The germline V and J ends were trimmed by 0 bases and 6 bases, with 15 bases remaining between them. Germline loops: CDR1 LGHNA, CDR2 YSLEER. CDR3 loop: CASSQDTTWGLNEQFF. Here the CDR3 DNA reads TGCGCCAGCAGCCAAGATACCACTTGGGGCCTCAATGAGCAGTTCTTC.

This rearrangement joins TRBV2 to TRBJ1-2, with D perhaps matching TRBD1 (6 bases). CDR1 and CDR2 (germline): SNHLY, FYNNEI. CDR3 size: 15 residues. The V and J ends lost 6 bases and 10 bases respectively, with 24 bases between them. CDR3 sequence reads: CASSVGGLAGADYTF. The CDR3 DNA sequence: TGTGCCAGCAGCGTAGGGGGTTTGGCAGGGGCTGACTACACCTTC.

The gene calls are TRBV6-5 and TRBJ1-3, with 9 bases aligning to TRBD1. The germline gives CDR1 MNHEY, CDR2 SVGAGI. The CDR3 has 16 amino acids. Losses at the gene ends were 4 bases for V and 3 bases for J; bases not matched to a gene: 7. The CDR3, as DNA: TGTGCCAGCAGTTCCTGGGGACAGGGTGTTGGAAACACCATATATTTT. It yields the protein CASSSWGQGVGNTIYF.

V usage is TRBV28 and J usage is TRBJ2-3; 8 nucleotides align to TRBD2. The CDR3 extends over 15 amino acids. The junction had 9 bases not matched to a gene; V was cut back by 10 bases and J by 0 bases. The germline V gene has CDR1 MDHEN and CDR2 SYDVKM. The DNA of the CDR3 is TGTGCCACCCGGGGGGGCGAGACTAGCACAGATACGCAGTATTTT. This encodes CATRGGETSTDTQYF.

This clone was detected a few times. In DNA, the CDR3 is TGCGCCAGCAGCTTCAAGGACAGGGCAAGGAATGAGCAGTTCTTC. As protein: CASSFKDRARNEQFF. The chain carries TRBV5-1 and TRBJ2-1, with 8 bases lining up with TRBD1. The CDR3 spans 15 residues. Trimming cost V 2 bases and J 7 bases; bases outside gene matches: 8. Germline V gives CDR1 SGHRS, CDR2 YFSETQ.

The rearrangement links TRBV28 to TRBJ2-1, with TRBD2 matching 11 bases. V shed 6 bases, J shed 0 bases, and the junction held 7 bases outside the gene matches. This CDR3 has 17 amino acids. CDR1 and CDR2 from the germline V gene are MDHEN and SYDVKM. CDR3 residues: CASSPTSGSSSYNEQFF. The DNA of the CDR3 is TGTGCCAGCAGCCCTACTAGCGGGAGTAGCTCCTACAATGAGCAGTTCTTC.

V and J are TRBV24-1 and TRBJ2-3, with a tentative D call TRBD1 (7 bases). V dropped 4 bases and J dropped 6 bases, with 19 bases sitting between them. CDR3 length: 16 residues. Germline V gene lookup returns CDR1 KGHDR and CDR2 SFDVKD. The DNA of the CDR3 is TGTGCCACCAGTGACGCCCTCAGGGGGGTGACGGATACGCAGTATTTT. It codes for CATSDALRGVTDTQYF.

The V and J genes are TRBV7-2 and TRBJ2-1; the match to TRBD2 covers 7 bases. This CDR3 contains 15 residues. Germline V gives CDR1 SGHTA, CDR2 FQGNSA. V was clipped by 3 bases and J by 4 bases; unmatched bases: 6. CDR3 amino acids: CASSFTGGRYNEQFF. CDR3 nucleotides: TGTGCCAGCAGCTTTACGGGAGGCCGATACAATGAGCAGTTCTTC.

DNA of the CDR3: TGTGCCAGCAGCAATAGCGCAGGGGGAGAGGAGACCCAGTACTTC. It codes for CASSNSAGGEETQYF. J is TRBJ2-5 and V is TRBV7-8; 7 positions agree with TRBD1. The CDR3 covers 15 residues. Germline V gene sequence: CDR1 SGHVS, CDR2 FQNEAQ. The V and J ends lost 5 bases and 5 bases, in that order; junction bases with no gene match: 11.

The chain couples TRBV11-2 to TRBJ1-1, with 11 nucleotides matching TRBD1. With 5 bases clipped from V and 5 bases from J, the junction kept 7 bases outside the gene matches. This CDR3 is built from 15 residues. Germline V gene lookup returns CDR1 SGHAT and CDR2 FQNNGV. CDR3 DNA: TGTGCCAGCAGCCACGGACAGGGGGCGGTAACTGAAGCTTTCTTT. Protein product: CASSHGQGAVTEAFF.

The J gene is TRBJ2-1, the V gene TRBV5-4, with no clear D. Germline CDR1 and CDR2: SGHNT and YYREEE (reference sequence). The CDR3 covers 14 residues. V lost 5 bases and J 1 base, leaving 10 bases between the germline ends. This chain's CDR3 is CASSLRASYNEQFF. CDR3 nucleotides: TGTGCCAGCAGTCTGAGAGCGTCCTACAATGAGCAGTTCTTC.

This chain connects TRBV7-9 to TRBJ2-3, with a tentative D call TRBD1 (6 bases). CDR1 SEHNR and CDR2 FQNEAQ come from the germline V gene (reference sequence). The CDR3 spans 14 residues. The V and J ends lost 4 bases and 2 bases respectively, with 10 bases between them. The CDR3 region is CASSSTGTTDTQYF. The CDR3 nucleotides read TGTGCCAGCAGCTCCACAGGGACCACAGATACGCAGTATTTT.

This clone was recorded once. The chain is built from TRBV6-5 and TRBJ1-4; 10 bases match TRBD1. The length of the CDR3 is 15 residues. V lost 2 bases, J lost 7 bases, and 4 bases stayed unmatched. Germline CDR1 is MNHEY and CDR2 is SVGAGI. CDR3: CASSYGTGDFEKLFF. DNA for the CDR3: TGTGCCAGCAGTTACGGGACAGGGGATTTTGAAAAACTGTTTTTT.